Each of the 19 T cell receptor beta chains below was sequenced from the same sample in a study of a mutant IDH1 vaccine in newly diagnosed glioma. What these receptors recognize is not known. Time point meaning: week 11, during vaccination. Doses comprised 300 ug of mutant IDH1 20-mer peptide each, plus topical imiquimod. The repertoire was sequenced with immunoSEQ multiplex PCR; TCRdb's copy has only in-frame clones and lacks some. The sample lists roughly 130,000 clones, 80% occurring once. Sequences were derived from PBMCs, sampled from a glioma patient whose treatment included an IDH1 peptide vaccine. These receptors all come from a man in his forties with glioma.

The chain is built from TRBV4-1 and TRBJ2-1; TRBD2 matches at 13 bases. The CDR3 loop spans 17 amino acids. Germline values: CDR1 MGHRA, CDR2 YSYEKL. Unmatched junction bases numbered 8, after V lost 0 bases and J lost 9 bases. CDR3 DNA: TGCGCCAGCAGCCAAGAACCGGGACTAGCGGGAAAGGGTGAGCAGTTCTTC. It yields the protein CASSQEPGLAGKGEQFF.

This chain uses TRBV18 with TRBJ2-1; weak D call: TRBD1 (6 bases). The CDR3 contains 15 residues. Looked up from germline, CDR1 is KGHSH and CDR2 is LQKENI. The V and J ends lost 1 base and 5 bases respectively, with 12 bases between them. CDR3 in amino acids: CASSPQGDRDNEQFF. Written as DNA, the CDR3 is TGTGCCAGCTCACCACAGGGGGACCGGGACAATGAGCAGTTCTTC.

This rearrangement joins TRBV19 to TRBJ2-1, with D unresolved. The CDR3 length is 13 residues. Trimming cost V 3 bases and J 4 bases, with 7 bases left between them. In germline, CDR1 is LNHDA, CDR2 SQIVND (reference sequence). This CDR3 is CASSIFSYNEQFF. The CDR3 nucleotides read TGTGCCAGTAGTATTTTTAGTTACAATGAGCAGTTCTTC.

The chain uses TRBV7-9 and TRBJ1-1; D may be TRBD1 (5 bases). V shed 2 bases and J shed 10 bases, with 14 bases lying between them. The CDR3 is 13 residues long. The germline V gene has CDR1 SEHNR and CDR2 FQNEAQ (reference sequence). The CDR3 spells CASSLTSPGGAFF. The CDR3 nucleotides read TGTGCCAGCAGCTTAACCTCTCCGGGGGGAGCTTTCTTT.

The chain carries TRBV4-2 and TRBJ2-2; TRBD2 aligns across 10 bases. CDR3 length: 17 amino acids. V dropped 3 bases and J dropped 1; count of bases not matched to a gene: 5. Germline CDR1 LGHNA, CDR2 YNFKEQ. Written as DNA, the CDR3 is TGTGCCAGCAGCCAGCCCCCTAGCGGGGGGAACACCGGGGAGCTGTTTTTT. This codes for CASSQPPSGGNTGELFF.

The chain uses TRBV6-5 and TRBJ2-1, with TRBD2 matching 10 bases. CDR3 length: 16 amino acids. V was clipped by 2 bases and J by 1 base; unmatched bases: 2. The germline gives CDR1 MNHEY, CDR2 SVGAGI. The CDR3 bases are TGTGCCAGCAGTTACGCACTAGCGGGATCCTACAATGAGCAGTTCTTC. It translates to CASSYALAGSYNEQFF.

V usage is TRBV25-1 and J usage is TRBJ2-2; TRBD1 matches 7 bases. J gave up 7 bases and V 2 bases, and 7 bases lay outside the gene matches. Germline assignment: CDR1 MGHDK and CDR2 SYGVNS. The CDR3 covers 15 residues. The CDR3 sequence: CASSENRGSVGELFF. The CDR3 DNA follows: TGTGCCAGCAGTGAAAACAGGGGAAGTGTCGGGGAGCTGTTTTTT. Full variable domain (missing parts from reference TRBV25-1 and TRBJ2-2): EADIYQTPRYLVIGTGKKITLECSQTMGHDKMYWYQQDPGMELHLIHYSYGVNSTEKGDLSSESTVSRIRTEHFPLTLESARPSHTSQYLCASSENRGSVGELFFGEGSRLTVL.

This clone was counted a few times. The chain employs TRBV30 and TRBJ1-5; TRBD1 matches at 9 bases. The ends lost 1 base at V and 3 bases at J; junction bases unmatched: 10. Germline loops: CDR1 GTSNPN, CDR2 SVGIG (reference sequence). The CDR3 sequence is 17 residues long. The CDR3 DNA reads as TGTGCCTGGAGTGGCCTCCAGACAGGGGGAGACAATCAGCCCCAGCATTTT. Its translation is CAWSGLQTGGDNQPQHF.

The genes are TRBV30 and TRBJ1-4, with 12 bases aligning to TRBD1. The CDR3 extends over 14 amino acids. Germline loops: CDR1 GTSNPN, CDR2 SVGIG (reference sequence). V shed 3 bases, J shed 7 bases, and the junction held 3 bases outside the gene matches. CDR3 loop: CAWRGQGAGEKLFF. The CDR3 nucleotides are TGTGCCTGGAGGGGACAGGGGGCAGGTGAAAAACTGTTTTTT.

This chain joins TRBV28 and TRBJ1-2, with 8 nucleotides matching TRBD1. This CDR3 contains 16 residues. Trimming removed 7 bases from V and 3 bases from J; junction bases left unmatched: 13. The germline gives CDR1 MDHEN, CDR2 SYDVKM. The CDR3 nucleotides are TGTGCCAGCATCCAGGGGGCCACGCAAATCCACTATGGCTACACCTTC. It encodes CASIQGATQIHYGYTF.

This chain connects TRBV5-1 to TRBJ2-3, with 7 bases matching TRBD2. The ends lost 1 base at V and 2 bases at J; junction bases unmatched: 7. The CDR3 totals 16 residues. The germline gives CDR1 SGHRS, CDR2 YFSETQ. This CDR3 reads CASSLIASGLTDTQYF. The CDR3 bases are TGCGCCAGCAGCTTGATCGCTAGCGGCCTCACAGATACGCAGTATTTT. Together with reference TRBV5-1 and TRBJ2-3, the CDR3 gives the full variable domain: KAGVTQTPRYLIKTRGQQVTLSCSPISGHRSVSWYQQTPGQGLQFLFEYFSETQRNKGNFPGRFSGRQFSNSRSEMNVSTLELGDSALYLCASSLIASGLTDTQYFGPGTRLTVL.

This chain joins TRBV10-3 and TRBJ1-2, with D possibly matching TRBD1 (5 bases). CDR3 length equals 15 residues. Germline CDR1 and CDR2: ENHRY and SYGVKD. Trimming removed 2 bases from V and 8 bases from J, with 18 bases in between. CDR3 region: CAISEEVRGLEGYTF. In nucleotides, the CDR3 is TGTGCCATCAGTGAGGAAGTACGGGGCTTGGAGGGCTACACCTTC.

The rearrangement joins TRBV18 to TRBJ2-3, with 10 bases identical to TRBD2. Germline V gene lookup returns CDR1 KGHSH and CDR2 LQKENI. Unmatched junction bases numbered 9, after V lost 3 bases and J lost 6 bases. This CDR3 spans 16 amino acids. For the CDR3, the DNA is TGTGCCAGCTCACCCGCCGGACTAGCGGTCCGGGATACGCAGTATTTT. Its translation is CASSPAGLAVRDTQYF. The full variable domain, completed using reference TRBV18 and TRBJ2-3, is NAGVMQNPRHLVRRRGQEARLRCSPMKGHSHVYWYRQLPEEGLKFMVYLQKENIIDESGMPKERFSAEFPKEGPSILRIQQVVRGDSAAYFCASSPAGLAVRDTQYFGPGTRLTVL.

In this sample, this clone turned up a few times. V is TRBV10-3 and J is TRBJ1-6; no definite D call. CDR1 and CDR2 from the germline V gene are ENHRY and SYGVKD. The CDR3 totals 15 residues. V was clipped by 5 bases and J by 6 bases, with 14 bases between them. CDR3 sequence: CAISPTDSGNSPLHF. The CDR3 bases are TGTGCCATCAGTCCTACCGACTCGGGTAATTCACCCCTCCACTTT.

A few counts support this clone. The DNA for the CDR3 is TGTGCCAGCTCCGGACAGACGAACACTGAAGCTTTCTTT. It translates to CASSGQTNTEAFF. The chain has TRBV7-2 and TRBJ1-1; tentative D call: TRBD1 (6 bases). Per germline, CDR1 SGHTA and CDR2 FQGNSA. Trimming left V 8 bases short and J 1 base short, with 11 bases between. The CDR3 spans 13 residues.

The CDR3 DNA reads TGTGCCAGTAGTATGGGGACAGGGGCCGCTGATGAAGCTTTCTTT. This translates into CASSMGTGAADEAFF. The V call is TRBV19, the J call TRBJ1-1; 10 bases map to TRBD1. The V segment lost 3 bases and the J segment 7 bases; nucleotides outside the gene matches: 8. The CDR3 spans 15 residues. CDR1 is LNHDA, CDR2 SQIVND, per germline (reference sequence).

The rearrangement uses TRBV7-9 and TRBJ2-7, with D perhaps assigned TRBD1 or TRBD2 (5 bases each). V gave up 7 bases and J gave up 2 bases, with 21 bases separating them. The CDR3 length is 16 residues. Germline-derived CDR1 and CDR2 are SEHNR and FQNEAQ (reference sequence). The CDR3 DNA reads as TGTGCCAGCACCGTCGATCCGGGACGGGAACCCTACGAGCAGTACTTC. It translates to CASTVDPGREPYEQYF.

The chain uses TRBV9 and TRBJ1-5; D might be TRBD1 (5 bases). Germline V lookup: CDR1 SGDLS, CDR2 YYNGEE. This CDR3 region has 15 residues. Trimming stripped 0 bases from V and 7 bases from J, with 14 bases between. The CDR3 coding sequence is TGTGCCAGCAGCGTAGAGCCAGGGAGGGGACAGCCCCAGCATTTT. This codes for CASSVEPGRGQPQHF.

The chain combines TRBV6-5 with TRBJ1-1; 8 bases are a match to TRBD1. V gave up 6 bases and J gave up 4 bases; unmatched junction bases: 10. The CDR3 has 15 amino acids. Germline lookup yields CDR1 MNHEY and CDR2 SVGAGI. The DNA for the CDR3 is TGTGCCAGCAGCATTACAGGGGGAGAAGGCACTGAAGCTTTCTTT. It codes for CASSITGGEGTEAFF.